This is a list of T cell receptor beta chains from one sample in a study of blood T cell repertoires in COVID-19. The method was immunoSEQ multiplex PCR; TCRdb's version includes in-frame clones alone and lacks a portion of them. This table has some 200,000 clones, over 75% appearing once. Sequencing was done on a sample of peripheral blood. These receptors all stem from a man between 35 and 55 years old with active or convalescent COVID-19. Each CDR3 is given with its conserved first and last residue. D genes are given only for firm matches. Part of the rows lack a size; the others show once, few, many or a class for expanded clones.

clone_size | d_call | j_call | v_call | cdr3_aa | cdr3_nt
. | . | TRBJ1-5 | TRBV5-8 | CASSLVDRNQPQHF | TGTGCCAGCAGCTTGGTTGACAGGAATCAGCCCCAGCATTTT
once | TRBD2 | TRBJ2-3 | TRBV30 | CAWSVLGLAAFTDTQYF | TGTGCCTGGAGTGTACTTGGACTAGCGGCCTTCACAGATACGCAGTATTTT
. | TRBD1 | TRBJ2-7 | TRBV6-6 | CASSLGQVTPTRSYEQYF | TGTGCCAGCAGTCTTGGACAGGTTACACCTACCCGGAGCTACGAGCAGTACTTC
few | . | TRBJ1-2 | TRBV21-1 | CASSKGSNRDYGYTF | TGTGCCAGCAGCAAAGGTTCGAACAGGGATTATGGCTACACCTTC
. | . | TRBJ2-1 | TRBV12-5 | CASGPSSYNEQFF | TGTGCTAGTGGTCCCAGCTCCTACAATGAGCAGTTCTTC
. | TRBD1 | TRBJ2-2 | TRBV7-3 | CASSSDRGTNTGELFF | TGTGCCAGCAGCTCGGACAGGGGAACGAACACCGGGGAGCTGTTTTTT
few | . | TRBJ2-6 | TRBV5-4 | CASSPPRGPRANVLTF | TGTGCCAGCAGCCCCCCGAGAGGGCCTCGGGCCAACGTCCTGACTTTC
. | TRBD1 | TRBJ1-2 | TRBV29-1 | CSVGDSPYGYTF | TGCAGCGTTGGGGACAGCCCATATGGCTACACCTTC
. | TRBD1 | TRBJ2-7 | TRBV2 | CASTGQGWEQYF | TGTGCCAGCACCGGACAGGGTTGGGAGCAGTACTTC
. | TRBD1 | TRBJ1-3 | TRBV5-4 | CASSSGTGTGNTIYF | TGTGCCAGCAGCTCCGGGACAGGGACGGGAAACACCATATATTTT
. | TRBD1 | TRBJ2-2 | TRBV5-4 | CASSPTGSTTGELFF | TGTGCCAGCAGCCCGACAGGGTCCACCACCGGGGAGCTGTTTTTT
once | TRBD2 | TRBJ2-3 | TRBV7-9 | CASSPASGGASTTDTQYF | TGTGCCAGCAGCCCAGCTAGCGGGGGAGCTTCAACCACAGATACGCAGTATTTT
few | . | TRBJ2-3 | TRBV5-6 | CASSMGGPTDTQYF | TGTGCCAGCAGCATGGGGGGGCCGACAGATACGCAGTATTTT
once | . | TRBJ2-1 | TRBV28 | CASIGFGQNYNEQFF | TGTGCCAGCATTGGGTTCGGACAGAATTACAATGAGCAGTTCTTC
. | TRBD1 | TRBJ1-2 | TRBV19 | CASSIGDSYGYTF | TGTGCCAGTAGTATTGGGGACAGCTATGGCTACACCTTC
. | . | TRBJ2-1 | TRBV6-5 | CASRQSNEQFF | TGTGCCAGCAGACAATCCAATGAGCAGTTCTTC
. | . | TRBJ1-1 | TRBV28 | CASSLTGYGRGFGAFF | TGTGCCAGCAGTTTAACGGGATACGGGAGAGGGTTTGGGGCTTTCTTT
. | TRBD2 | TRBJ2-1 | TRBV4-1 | CASSRGPTSSEQFF | TGCGCCAGCAGCCGAGGCCCGACTAGCAGCGAGCAGTTCTTC
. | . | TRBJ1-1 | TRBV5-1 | CASSLEGGGMNTEAFF | TGCGCCAGCAGCTTAGAAGGCGGAGGCATGAACACTGAAGCTTTCTTT
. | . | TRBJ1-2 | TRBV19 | CASSFDWYGYTF | TGTGCCAGTAGTTTTGACTGGTATGGCTACACCTTC
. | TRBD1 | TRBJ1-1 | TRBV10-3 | CAISGTGDTEAFF | TGTGCCATCAGCGGAACAGGGGACACTGAAGCTTTCTTT
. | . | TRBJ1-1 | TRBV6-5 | CASSYSGAEAFF | TGTGCCAGCAGTTACTCAGGGGCTGAAGCTTTCTTT
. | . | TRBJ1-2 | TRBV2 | CASSVEAVANYGYTF | TGTGCCAGCAGTGTTGAGGCGGTAGCTAACTATGGCTACACCTTC
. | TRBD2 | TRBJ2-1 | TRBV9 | CASSVAGGLAGNEQFF | TGTGCCAGCAGCGTAGCTGGGGGACTAGCTGGCAATGAGCAGTTCTTC
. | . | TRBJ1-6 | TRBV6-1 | CASSELGRGNNSPLHF | TGTGCCAGCAGTGAACTTGGTAGGGGAAACAATTCACCCCTCCACTTT
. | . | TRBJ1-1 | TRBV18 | CASSPPRPTEEAFF | TGTGCCAGCTCACCGCCCCGCCCAACAGAGGAAGCTTTCTTT
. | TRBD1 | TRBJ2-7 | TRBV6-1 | CASSEPTGGEYEQYF | TGTGCCAGCAGTGAACCTACAGGGGGCGAGTACGAGCAGTACTTC
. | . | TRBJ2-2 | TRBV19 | CASSIRAGATPGELFF | TGTGCCAGTAGTATAAGGGCAGGGGCCACCCCCGGGGAGCTGTTTTTT
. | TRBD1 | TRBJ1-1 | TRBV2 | CASSEMDRIMPEAFF | TGTGCCAGCAGTGAAATGGACAGGATAATGCCTGAAGCTTTCTTT
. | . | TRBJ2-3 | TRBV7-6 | CASSLESLAGTPYTQYF | TGTGCCAGCAGCTTAGAGAGTCTGGCGGGGACGCCGTATACGCAGTATTTT
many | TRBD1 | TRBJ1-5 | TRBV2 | CASSADRGGNQPQHF | TGTGCCAGCAGTGCTGACAGGGGGGGCAATCAGCCCCAGCATTTT
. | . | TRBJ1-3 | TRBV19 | CASSIRKSSGNTIYF | TGTGCCAGTAGTATCAGGAAGAGCTCTGGAAACACCATATATTTT
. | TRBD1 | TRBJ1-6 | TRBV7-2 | CASSSYGQGSSSPLHF | TGTGCCAGCAGCTCATACGGACAGGGGTCTAGTTCACCCCTCCACTTT
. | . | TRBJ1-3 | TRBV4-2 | CASSQHPGSGNTIYF | TGTGCCAGCAGCCAACATCCCGGCTCTGGAAACACCATATATTTT
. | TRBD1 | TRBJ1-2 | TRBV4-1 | CASSQHRGQLDGYTF | TGCGCCAGCAGCCAACACAGGGGCCAGCTTGATGGCTACACCTTC
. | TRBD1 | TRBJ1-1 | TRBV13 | CASLDRGITEAFF | TGTGCCAGCCTTGACAGGGGGATCACTGAAGCTTTCTTT
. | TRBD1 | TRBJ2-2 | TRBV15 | CATGETGGTSNTGELFF | TGTGCCACTGGGGAAACAGGGGGAACTTCGAACACCGGGGAGCTGTTTTTT
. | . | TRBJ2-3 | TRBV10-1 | CASSEFKRVTDTQYF | TGCGCCAGCAGTGAGTTCAAGCGGGTCACAGATACGCAGTATTTT
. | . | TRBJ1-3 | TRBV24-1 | CATPGGSGNTIYF | TGTGCCACCCCCGGCGGCTCTGGAAACACCATATATTTT
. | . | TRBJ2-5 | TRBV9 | CASSVDPTGLGETQYF | TGTGCCAGCAGCGTAGACCCTACAGGGTTGGGAGAGACCCAGTACTTC
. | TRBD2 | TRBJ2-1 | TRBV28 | CASKLGLAGGTNYNEQFF | TGTGCCAGCAAACTCGGTCTAGCGGGGGGCACAAACTACAATGAGCAGTTCTTC
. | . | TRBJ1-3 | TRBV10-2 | CASSESSQSGNTIYF | TGCGCCAGCAGTGAGTCATCCCAATCTGGAAACACCATATATTTT
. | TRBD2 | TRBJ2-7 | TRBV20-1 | CSASSRLAGSHEQYF | TGCAGTGCTAGTTCTAGACTAGCGGGGTCCCACGAGCAGTACTTC